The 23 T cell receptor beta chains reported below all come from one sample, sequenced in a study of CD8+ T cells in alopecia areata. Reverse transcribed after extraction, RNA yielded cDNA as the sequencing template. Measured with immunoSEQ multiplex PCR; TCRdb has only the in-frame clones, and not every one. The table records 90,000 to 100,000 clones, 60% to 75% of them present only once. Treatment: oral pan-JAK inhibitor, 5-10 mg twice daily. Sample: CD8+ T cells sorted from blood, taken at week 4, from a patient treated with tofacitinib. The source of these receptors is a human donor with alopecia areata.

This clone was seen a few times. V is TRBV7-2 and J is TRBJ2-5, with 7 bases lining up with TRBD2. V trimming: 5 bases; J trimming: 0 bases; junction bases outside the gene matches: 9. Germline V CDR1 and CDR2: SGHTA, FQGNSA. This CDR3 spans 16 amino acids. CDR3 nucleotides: TGTGCCAGCAGCGCGGCCGGGACTACCAACCAAGAGACCCAGTACTTC. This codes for CASSAAGTTNQETQYF.

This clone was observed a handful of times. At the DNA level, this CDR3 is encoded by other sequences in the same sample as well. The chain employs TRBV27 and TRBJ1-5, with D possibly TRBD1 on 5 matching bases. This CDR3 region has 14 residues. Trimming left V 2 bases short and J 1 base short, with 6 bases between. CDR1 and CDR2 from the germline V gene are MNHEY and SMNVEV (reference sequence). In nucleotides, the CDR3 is TGTGCCAGCAGTTTACGGGGCAGCAATCAGCCCCAGCATTTT. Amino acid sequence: CASSLRGSNQPQHF.

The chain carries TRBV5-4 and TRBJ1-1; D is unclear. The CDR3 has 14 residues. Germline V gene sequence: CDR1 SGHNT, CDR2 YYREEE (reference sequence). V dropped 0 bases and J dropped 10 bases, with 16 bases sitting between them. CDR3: CASSLVVVAGAAFF. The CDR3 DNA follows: TGTGCCAGCAGCTTGGTAGTGGTGGCGGGAGCAGCTTTCTTT.

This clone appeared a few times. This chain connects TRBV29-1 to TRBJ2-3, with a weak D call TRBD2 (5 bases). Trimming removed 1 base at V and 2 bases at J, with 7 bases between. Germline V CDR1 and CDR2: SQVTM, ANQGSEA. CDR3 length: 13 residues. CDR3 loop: CSVEGENTDTQYF. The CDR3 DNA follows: TGCAGCGTTGAAGGGGAGAACACAGATACGCAGTATTTT.

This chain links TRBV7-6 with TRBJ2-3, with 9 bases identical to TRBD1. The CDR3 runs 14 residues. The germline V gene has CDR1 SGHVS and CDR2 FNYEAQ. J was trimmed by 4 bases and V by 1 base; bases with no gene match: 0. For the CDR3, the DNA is TGTGCCAGCAGCTTAGGACAGGGGGCAGATACGCAGTATTTT. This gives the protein CASSLGQGADTQYF.

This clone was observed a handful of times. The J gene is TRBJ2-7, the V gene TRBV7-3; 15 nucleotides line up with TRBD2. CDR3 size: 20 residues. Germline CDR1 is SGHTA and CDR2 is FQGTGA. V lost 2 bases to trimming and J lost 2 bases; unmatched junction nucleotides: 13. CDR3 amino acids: CASSLPSTGTSGRTAYEQYF. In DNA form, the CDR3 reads TGTGCCAGCAGCTTACCCTCAACCGGGACTAGCGGGAGGACCGCCTACGAGCAGTACTTC. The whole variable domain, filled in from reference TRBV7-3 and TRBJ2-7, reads GAGVSQTPSNKVTEKGKYVELRCDPISGHTALYWYRQSLGQGPEFLIYFQGTGAADDSGLPNDRFFAVRPEGSVSTLKIQRTERGDSAVYLCASSLPSTGTSGRTAYEQYFGPGTRLTVT.

DNA of the CDR3: TGTGCCAGCAGTGTCTTAGCGGGAGGAACCGGGGAGCTGTTTTTT. This sequence encodes CASSVLAGGTGELFF. The rearrangement joins TRBV25-1 to TRBJ2-2, with 10 bases that match TRBD2. Trimming removed 4 bases from V and 5 bases from J; junction bases left unmatched: 4. In germline, CDR1 is MGHDK, CDR2 SYGVNS. This CDR3 contains 15 residues.

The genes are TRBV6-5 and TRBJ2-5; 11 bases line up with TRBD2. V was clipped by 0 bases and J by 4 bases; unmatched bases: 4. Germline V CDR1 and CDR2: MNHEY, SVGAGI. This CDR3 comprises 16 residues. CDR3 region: CASSYSIAGGPETQYF. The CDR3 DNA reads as TGTGCCAGCAGTTACTCGATAGCGGGGGGGCCAGAGACCCAGTACTTC.

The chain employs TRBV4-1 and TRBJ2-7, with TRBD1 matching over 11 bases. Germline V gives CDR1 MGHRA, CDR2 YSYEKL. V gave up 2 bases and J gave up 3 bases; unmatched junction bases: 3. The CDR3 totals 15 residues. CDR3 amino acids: CASSQSGTGGYEQYF. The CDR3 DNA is TGCGCCAGCAGCCAATCCGGGACAGGGGGCTACGAGCAGTACTTC.

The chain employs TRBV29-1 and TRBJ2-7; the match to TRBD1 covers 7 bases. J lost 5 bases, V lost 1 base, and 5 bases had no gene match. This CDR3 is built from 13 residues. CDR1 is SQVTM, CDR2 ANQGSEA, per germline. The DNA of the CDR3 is TGCAGCGTTGAAGCAGGGGGTCTAGACGAGCAGTACTTC. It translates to CSVEAGGLDEQYF.

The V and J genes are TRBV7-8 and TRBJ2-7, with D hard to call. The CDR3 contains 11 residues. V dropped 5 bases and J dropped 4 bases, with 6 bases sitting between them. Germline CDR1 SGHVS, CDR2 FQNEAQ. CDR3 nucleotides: TGTGCCAGCAGCCTAAATTACGAGCAGTACTTC. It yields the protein CASSLNYEQYF.

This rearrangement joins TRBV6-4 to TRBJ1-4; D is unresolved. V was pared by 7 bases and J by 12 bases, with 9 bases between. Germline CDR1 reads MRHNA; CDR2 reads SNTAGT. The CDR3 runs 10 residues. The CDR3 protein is CASKGSELFF. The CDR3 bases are TGTGCCAGCAAAGGGTCAGAACTGTTTTTT.

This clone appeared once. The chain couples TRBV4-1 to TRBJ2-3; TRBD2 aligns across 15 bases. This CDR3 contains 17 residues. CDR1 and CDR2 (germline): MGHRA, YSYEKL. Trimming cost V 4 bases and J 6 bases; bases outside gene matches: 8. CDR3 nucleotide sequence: TGCGCCAGCAGCCCAGGCACCGGGACTAGCGGGAGGGATACGCAGTATTTT. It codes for CASSPGTGTSGRDTQYF.

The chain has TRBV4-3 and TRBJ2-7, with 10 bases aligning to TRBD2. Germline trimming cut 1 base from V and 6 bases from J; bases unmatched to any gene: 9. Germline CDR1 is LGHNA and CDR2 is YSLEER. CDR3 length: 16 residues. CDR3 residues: CASSQGGAGGGLEQYF. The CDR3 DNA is TGCGCCAGCAGCCAAGGGGGAGCGGGAGGGGGTCTCGAGCAGTACTTC.

CDR3 nucleotides: TGTGCCAGCAGCTTAACAGGGTACAATGAGCAGTTCTTC. This gives the protein CASSLTGYNEQFF. The V gene is TRBV7-9, the J gene TRBJ2-1, with a tentative D call TRBD1 (6 bases). Germline V gives CDR1 SEHNR, CDR2 FQNEAQ (reference sequence). V lost 2 bases to trimming and J lost 4 bases, with 6 bases between them. The CDR3 is made up of 13 amino acids.

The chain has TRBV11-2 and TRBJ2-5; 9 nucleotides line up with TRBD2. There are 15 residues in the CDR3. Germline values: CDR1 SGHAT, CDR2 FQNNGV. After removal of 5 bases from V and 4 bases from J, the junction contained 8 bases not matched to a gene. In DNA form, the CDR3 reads TGTGCCAGCAGCCCCGGCGGGGGGGTGGGAGAGACCCAGTACTTC. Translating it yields CASSPGGGVGETQYF.

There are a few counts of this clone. CDR3 loop: CASSQVPGLLEYGYTF. CDR3 sequence (DNA): TGCGCCAGCAGCCAAGTCCCAGGGCTGTTGGAATATGGCTACACCTTC. The rearrangement joins TRBV4-1 to TRBJ1-2; possibly TRBD1 for D (5 bases). This CDR3 comprises 16 residues. V was trimmed by 1 base and J by 5 bases, leaving 17 bases between them. Germline CDR1 reads MGHRA; CDR2 reads YSYEKL.

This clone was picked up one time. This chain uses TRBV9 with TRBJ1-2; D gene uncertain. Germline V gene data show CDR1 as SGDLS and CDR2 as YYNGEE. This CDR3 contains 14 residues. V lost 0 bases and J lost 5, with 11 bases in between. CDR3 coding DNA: TGTGCCAGCAGCGTAGGCGGGGTACTATATGGCTACACCTTC. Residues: CASSVGGVLYGYTF.

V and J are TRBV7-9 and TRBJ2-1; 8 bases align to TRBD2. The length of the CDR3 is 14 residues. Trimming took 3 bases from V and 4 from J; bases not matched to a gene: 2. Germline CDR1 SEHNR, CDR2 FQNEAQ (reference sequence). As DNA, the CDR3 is TGTGCCAGCAGCTTCAGCGGGGGTTACAATGAGCAGTTCTTC. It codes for CASSFSGGYNEQFF.

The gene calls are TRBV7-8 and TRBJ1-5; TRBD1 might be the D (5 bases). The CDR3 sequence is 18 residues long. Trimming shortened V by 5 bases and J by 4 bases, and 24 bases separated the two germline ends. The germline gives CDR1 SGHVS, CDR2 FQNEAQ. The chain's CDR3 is CASSAGPSERQLNQPQHF. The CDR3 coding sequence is TGTGCCAGCAGCGCCGGACCATCCGAGAGACAGTTGAATCAGCCCCAGCATTTT. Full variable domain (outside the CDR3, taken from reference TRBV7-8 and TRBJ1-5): GAGVSQSPRYKVAKRGQDVALRCDPISGHVSLFWYQQALGQGPEFLTYFQNEAQLDKSGLPSDRFFAERPEGSVSTLKIQRTQQEDSAVYLCASSAGPSERQLNQPQHFGDGTRLSIL.

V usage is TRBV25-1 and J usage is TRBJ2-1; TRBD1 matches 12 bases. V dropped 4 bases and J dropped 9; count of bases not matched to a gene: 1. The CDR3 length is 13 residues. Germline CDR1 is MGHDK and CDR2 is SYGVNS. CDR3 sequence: CASSVGQGAEQFF. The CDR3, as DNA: TGTGCCAGCAGTGTGGGACAGGGGGCTGAGCAGTTCTTC.

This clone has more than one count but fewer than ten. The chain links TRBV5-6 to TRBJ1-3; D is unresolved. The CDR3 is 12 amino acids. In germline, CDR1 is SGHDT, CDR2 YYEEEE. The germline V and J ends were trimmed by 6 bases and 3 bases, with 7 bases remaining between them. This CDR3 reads CASTDIGNTIYF. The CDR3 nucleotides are TGTGCCAGCACCGACATTGGAAACACCATATATTTT.

The CDR3 is CASTSGGYEQYF. The CDR3 coding sequence is TGTGCCAGCACCTCAGGGGGTTACGAGCAGTACTTC. The chain uses TRBV27 and TRBJ2-7, with 7 bases aligning to TRBD1. This CDR3 has 12 residues. CDR1 MNHEY and CDR2 SMNVEV come from the germline V gene (reference sequence). V shed 7 bases, J shed 4 bases, and the junction held 4 bases outside the gene matches.